This T cell receptor (beta chain) came from a study of CD8 T cells in ankylosing spondylitis. Whole-study findings and limits: Among TCR beta sequences, a motif of fewer than 10 highly homologous variants appeared characteristic of ankylosing spondylitis blood. The authors found the disease-linked clones to be CD8+ and relatively rare in peripheral blood.

Each TCR beta library was made by quantitative 5'-RACE that incorporated molecular barcodes. TCRdb used MiXCR to reprocess the 5' RACE reads, holding one entry per CDR3 protein. The profile shows some 240,000 distinct CDR3 sequences, roughly a quarter of them singletons. With regard to this clonotype: Its antigen is unidentified.

The CDR3 consists of 8 residues. Per germline, CDR1 MGHDK and CDR2 SYGVNS. The ends were cut back, 7 bases at V and 12 bases at J, with 7 bases in the middle. V and J are TRBV25-1 and TRBJ2-7; no clear D. This clonotype was sampled from a male donor with ankylosing spondylitis or in good health (not recorded which). Sample: blood, either unsorted or a sorted T cell fraction (not recorded which). CDR3 loop: CASNGLYF. CDR3 DNA sequence: TGTGCCAGCAATGGTCTGTACTTC.